Listed below are T cell receptor beta chains from one sample, sequenced in a study of T cells after yellow fever vaccination. Via MiXCR, TCRdb re-called the 5' RACE reads, giving one row per CDR3 protein. The sample lists approximately 340,000 distinct CDR3 sequences, about 9.5% seen once, with over 15% in the top ten. The sample in question was PBMCs, obtained on the day of the first yellow fever vaccination. The receptors shown here come from a man between 18 and 35 years old who received the YFV17D yellow fever vaccine. Both conserved end residues are part of each CDR3. The D gene is left open where the match is weak. Where a row states a size, it is once, few, many or the class of an expanded clone; other rows omit it.

d_call	j_call	v_call	clone_size	cdr3_aa	cdr3_nt
-	TRBJ1-3	TRBV2	-	CASEASTSGNTIYF	TGTGCCAGCGAGGCCAGCACTTCTGGAAACACCATATATTTT
-	TRBJ2-6	TRBV7-2	-	CASSPQDRRANVLTF	TGTGCCAGCAGCCCACAGGACCGGAGGGCCAACGTCCTGACTTTC
-	TRBJ2-7	TRBV18	-	CASSPPRAGVSYEQYF	TGTGCCAGCTCACCCCCGCGGGCAGGGGTTTCCTACGAGCAGTACTTC
TRBD1	TRBJ2-1	TRBV18	few	CASSVLTGAGEQFF	TGTGCCAGCTCAGTTCTTACAGGGGCCGGTGAGCAGTTCTTC
-	TRBJ2-1	TRBV25-1	many	CASREGMGDRQGDEQFF	TGTGCCAGCAGGGAGGGGATGGGGGACAGACAAGGTGATGAGCAGTTCTTC
-	TRBJ1-1	TRBV19	many	CASSIRGLAEAFF	TGTGCCAGTAGTATTCGAGGGTTAGCTGAAGCTTTCTTT
-	TRBJ2-1	TRBV7-2	many	CASSLEGGALNEQFF	TGTGCCAGCAGCTTAGAAGGTGGGGCCCTTAATGAGCAGTTCTTC
TRBD2	TRBJ2-3	TRBV27	-	CASSLLGLAGTTDTQYF	TGTGCCAGCAGTTTATTGGGACTAGCGGGGACTACAGATACGCAGTATTTT
TRBD1	TRBJ2-1	TRBV3-1	many	CASSPARGTENSYNEQFF	TGTGCCAGCAGCCCGGCCCGTGGGACAGAGAATTCCTACAATGAGCAGTTCTTC
TRBD2	TRBJ2-3	TRBV20-1	-	CSASPWGGSTDTQYF	TGCAGTGCGAGTCCGTGGGGGGGGAGCACAGATACGCAGTATTTT
-	TRBJ2-7	TRBV7-9	few	CASSPGQESYYYEQYF	TGTGCCAGCAGCCCAGGTCAAGAGTCTTACTACTACGAGCAGTACTTC
-	TRBJ2-7	TRBV11-1	many	CASSLAAFFGIYSYEQYF	TGTGCCAGCAGCTTAGCGGCTTTTTTCGGGATTTACTCCTACGAGCAGTACTTC
-	TRBJ1-6	TRBV20-1	few	CSARTFGPPSPLHF	TGCAGTGCCAGAACTTTCGGGCCACCCTCACCCCTCCACTTT
-	TRBJ1-5	TRBV23-1	few	CATKVTTGASNQPQHF	TGCGCCACCAAAGTCACGACGGGAGCAAGCAATCAGCCCCAGCATTTT
-	TRBJ1-6	TRBV4-3	many	CASSQIQGPRDSPLHF	TGCGCCAGCAGCCAAATTCAGGGGCCAAGGGATTCACCCCTCCACTTT
-	TRBJ2-1	TRBV4-1	few	CASSQFARPALGEQFF	TGCGCCAGCAGCCAATTCGCTCGCCCAGCTCTTGGTGAGCAGTTCTTC
TRBD1	TRBJ2-2	TRBV7-3	-	CASSWDRAGTGELFF	TGTGCCAGCAGCTGGGACAGGGCGGGCACCGGGGAGCTGTTTTTT
-	TRBJ1-2	TRBV18	-	CASSRLSPYEGGRGYGYTF	TGTGCCAGCTCTCGACTATCCCCCTACGAGGGGGGCAGGGGCTATGGCTACACCTTC
-	TRBJ1-1	TRBV30	-	CAWSVQVNTEAFF	TGTGCCTGGAGTGTACAAGTGAACACTGAAGCTTTCTTT
TRBD2	TRBJ2-5	TRBV19	once	CATRTETSDQETQYF	TGTGCCACCAGGACGGAGACTAGCGATCAAGAGACCCAGTACTTC
TRBD2	TRBJ2-3	TRBV7-8	-	CASSLEFTSGGATDTQYF	TGTGCCAGCAGCTTAGAATTCACTAGCGGGGGGGCAACAGATACGCAGTATTTT
TRBD1	TRBJ1-1	TRBV7-2	few	CASSPRRGKESTEAFF	TGTGCCAGCAGCCCCCGCAGGGGGAAAGAGAGCACTGAAGCTTTCTTT
-	TRBJ1-1	TRBV19	-	CASGERANTEAFF	TGTGCCAGTGGGGAAAGGGCGAACACTGAAGCTTTCTTT
-	TRBJ1-5	TRBV4-3	few	CASSETTGQPQHF	TGCGCCAGCAGCGAAACTACGGGACAGCCCCAGCATTTT
-	TRBJ2-7	TRBV20-1	many	CSIQGRVYEQYF	TGCTCAATTCAGGGAAGGGTCTACGAGCAGTACTTC
-	TRBJ1-1	TRBV7-8	few	CASSLPLANTEAFF	TGTGCCAGCAGCTTGCCGTTGGCTAACACTGAAGCTTTCTTT
TRBD2	TRBJ2-1	TRBV4-2	many	CASSQATWTSGGYNEQFF	TGTGCCAGCAGCCAAGCTACTTGGACTAGCGGGGGGTACAATGAGCAGTTCTTC
TRBD1	TRBJ2-3	TRBV5-1	many	CASSLPPGTGLPDTQYF	TGCGCCAGCAGCCTCCCACCCGGGACAGGGTTGCCAGATACGCAGTATTTT
-	TRBJ2-1	TRBV7-6	-	CASSPYSGYGYNEQFF	TGTGCCAGCAGCCCGTACTCAGGGTACGGCTACAATGAGCAGTTCTTC
TRBD2	TRBJ2-3	TRBV28	-	CASSPRTRTDTQYF	TGTGCCAGCAGTCCAAGGACTAGAACAGATACGCAGTATTTT
TRBD1	TRBJ2-2	TRBV5-1	many	CASHDRAPTGELFF	TGCGCCAGCCATGACAGGGCTCCGACCGGGGAGCTGTTTTTT
-	TRBJ2-5	TRBV5-4	few	CASSPGTQSQETQYF	TGTGCCAGCAGCCCCGGGACACAGAGTCAAGAGACCCAGTACTTC
-	TRBJ1-1	TRBV2	few	CASSVGAGTEAFF	TGTGCCAGCAGTGTGGGGGCGGGCACTGAAGCTTTCTTT
-	TRBJ2-2	TRBV20-1	-	CSALDRQNTGELFF	TGCAGTGCTCTGGACAGACAAAACACCGGGGAGCTGTTTTTT
-	TRBJ2-2	TRBV28	-	CASSLFWGANTGELFF	TGTGCCAGCAGTTTATTTTGGGGAGCGAACACCGGGGAGCTGTTTTTT
-	TRBJ2-5	TRBV5-4	-	CASRDREGEVTQYF	TGTGCCAGCAGAGACAGGGAGGGAGAGGTGACCCAGTACTTC
-	TRBJ2-3	TRBV4-2	few	CASSQSQGRGTDTQYF	TGTGCCAGCAGCCAATCACAGGGGAGGGGCACAGATACGCAGTATTTT
-	TRBJ2-1	TRBV20-1	few	CSARELGGGANEQFF	TGCAGTGCTAGAGAATTGGGTGGGGGGGCCAATGAGCAGTTCTTC
-	TRBJ2-7	TRBV12-3/TRBV12-4	-	CASSFGPTYEQYF	TGTGCCAGCAGCTTCGGTCCGACCTACGAGCAGTACTTC
TRBD2	TRBJ2-3	TRBV11-2	-	CASSLGASGPPPYF	TGTGCCAGCAGCTTAGGTGCTAGCGGCCCGCCTCCGTATTTT
-	TRBJ2-2	TRBV28	-	CASRGAGLNTGELFF	TGTGCCAGCAGGGGCGCGGGGCTGAACACCGGGGAGCTGTTTTTT
-	TRBJ1-4	TRBV19	-	CASSIFDRHSEKLFF	TGTGCCAGTAGTATCTTCGACCGCCATTCGGAAAAACTGTTTTTT